Following are 7 T cell receptor beta chains from one sample sequenced in a study of radiotherapy plus CTLA-4 blockade in lung cancer. The method was immunoSEQ multiplex PCR; TCRdb's version includes in-frame clones alone and lacks a portion of them. The sample has roughly 15,000 clones, 72% seen once. Here the sequenced sample was peripheral blood, taken from a patient treated with radiotherapy plus ipilimumab. The receptors come from a human donor with non-small cell lung cancer whose response to radiotherapy plus ipilimumab could not be evaluated.

On this clone itself: Germline and junction disagree at one end, which may indicate a read error. This same CDR3 is encoded by further DNA sequences in the sample. This sequence joins TRBV14 and TRBJ1-6; D remains unclear. CDR3 length equals 14 residues. The germline V gene encodes CDR1 SGHDN and CDR2 FVKESK. The CDR3 spells CASSQLSYNSPLHF. Here the CDR3 DNA reads TGTGCCAGCAGCCAACTCTCCTATAATTCCCCCCTCCACTTT.

The V and J genes are TRBV19 and TRBJ1-1, with 7 nucleotides matching TRBD1. Germline lookup yields CDR1 LNHDA and CDR2 SQIVND (reference sequence). After removal of 4 bases from V and 1 base from J, the junction contained 12 bases not matched to a gene. The CDR3 sequence is 17 residues long. DNA of the CDR3: TGTGCCAGTAGTACCCATATCGGGACAGTGACGAACACTGAAGCTTTCTTT. Encoded protein: CASSTHIGTVTNTEAFF.

The table lists this clone with a few counts. The V and J genes are TRBV7-2 and TRBJ2-5, with TRBD2 identical over 9 bases. V shed 2 bases, J shed 1 base, and the junction held 8 bases outside the gene matches. This CDR3 contains 17 residues. CDR1 SGHTA and CDR2 FQGNSA come from the germline V gene. The CDR3 region is CASSLKFSGRIQETQYF. The CDR3 DNA reads TGTGCCAGCAGCTTAAAGTTTAGCGGGAGAATCCAAGAGACCCAGTACTTC.

J is TRBJ1-1 and V is TRBV19; D gene uncertain. The CDR3 extends over 13 amino acids. Between the trimmed V and J ends, which lost 10 bases and 0 bases, there was a span of 12 bases. Germline-derived CDR1 and CDR2 are LNHDA and SQIVND (reference sequence). The DNA for the CDR3 is TGTGCCACTGAGAACCCTTTGAACACTGAAGCTTTCTTT. It encodes CATENPLNTEAFF.

This chain joins TRBV5-1 and TRBJ2-3; maybe TRBD2 (5 bases). Trimming took 7 bases from V and 0 from J, leaving 9 bases between them. This CDR3 is 13 amino acids long. Germline V gene data show CDR1 as SGHRS and CDR2 as YFSETQ. This chain's CDR3 is CASGSSSTDTQYF. CDR3 nucleotide sequence: TGCGCCAGCGGGAGCTCCAGCACAGATACGCAGTATTTT.

The chain carries TRBV5-4 and TRBJ1-2; D is unclear. V lost 1 base and J lost 3, with 13 bases in between. Germline CDR1 SGHNT, CDR2 YYREEE (reference sequence). The length of the CDR3 is 15 residues. The CDR3: CASSLTPSSDYGYTF. CDR3 nucleotide sequence: TGTGCCAGCAGCTTGACCCCGAGTAGCGACTATGGCTACACCTTC.

This chain joins TRBV2 and TRBJ2-3, with 8 bases fitting TRBD1. V dropped 2 bases and J dropped 2; count of bases not matched to a gene: 6. Germline V gene data show CDR1 as SNHLY and CDR2 as FYNNEI. The CDR3 contains 16 residues. CDR3 DNA: TGTGCCAGCAGTGAAACCGGGGGACAGGCCACAGATACGCAGTATTTT. Its translation is CASSETGGQATDTQYF.